The 10 T cell receptor beta chains below all came from one sample that was sequenced in a study of blood T cell repertoires in COVID-19 (dated by TCRdb to about 2020). The library was made by the immunoSEQ multiplex PCR assay. This is the immuneACCESS table as TCRdb keeps it, with only in-frame sequences that have V and J called. A part of the clones is gone; compared with another copy, unresolved V genes explain less than half, and the rest is unexplained. The table for this sample lists about 300,000 clones; 75% to 90% of them were counted only once. The ten largest clonotypes hold less than 2% of the sample. Sequencing used PBMCs or T cells enriched from blood (not recorded which). The source of these receptors is a woman in her thirties or forties who had recovered from COVID-19.

The gene calls are TRBV5-1 and TRBJ2-7; 8 bases are shared with TRBD1. The trim removed 4 bases at V and 6 bases at J, leaving 15 bases unmatched. CDR1 and CDR2 (germline): SGHRS, YFSETQ. The CDR3 totals 16 residues. DNA for the CDR3: TGCGCCAGCAGCGTAGATGCCACCTGGGGGACAGGCGAGCAGTACTTC. It is translated as CASSVDATWGTGEQYF.

The chain links TRBV12-3 or TRBV12-4 to TRBJ1-2; D remains ambiguous. The CDR3 extends over 12 amino acids. Deletions cut 3 bases from V and 4 bases from J, with 6 bases between. CDR3 bases: TGTGCCAGCAGTTTTAACAGCTATGGCTACACCTTC. Translated: CASSFNSYGYTF.

This rearrangement joins TRBV6-4 to TRBJ1-2, with D possibly matching TRBD1 (6 bases). The germline V and J ends were trimmed by 6 bases and 2 bases, with 10 bases remaining between them. The CDR3 contains 13 residues. Germline V gene lookup returns CDR1 MRHNA and CDR2 SNTAGT. DNA of the CDR3: TGTGCCAGCAGCCCCGACAGGAACTATGGCTACACCTTC. It codes for CASSPDRNYGYTF.

The chain links TRBV9 to TRBJ1-6; D gene unclear. The germline gives CDR1 SGDLS, CDR2 YYNGEE. This CDR3 has 14 residues. V was pared by 3 bases and J by 8 bases, with 12 bases between. The CDR3 sequence: CASSASGFYSPLHF. The CDR3 DNA reads as TGTGCCAGCAGCGCCTCCGGGTTCTATTCACCCCTCCACTTT.

The rearrangement uses TRBV19 and TRBJ1-2, with TRBD1 matching 10 bases. The CDR3 is 13 residues long. Germline CDR1 LNHDA, CDR2 SQIVND (reference sequence). V gave up 4 bases and J gave up 8 bases; unmatched junction bases: 4. In nucleotides, the CDR3 is TGTGCCAGTAGTACGACAGGGGGCTTAGGCTACACCTTC. Protein: CASSTTGGLGYTF.

The chain recombines TRBV11-3 with TRBJ1-1; a possible D gene is TRBD1 (5 bases). This CDR3 region has 14 residues. Looked up from germline, CDR1 is SGHNT and CDR2 is YENEEA. V was clipped by 0 bases and J by 4 bases, with 9 bases between them. CDR3 amino acids: CASSLDGGLTEAFF. The CDR3 DNA follows: TGTGCCAGCAGCTTAGATGGGGGACTCACTGAAGCTTTCTTT.

The J gene is TRBJ2-2, the V gene TRBV5-1; TRBD1 might be the D (6 bases). The V end was cut by 1 base, the J end by 6 bases, with 13 bases between. The CDR3 sequence is 15 residues long. Germline CDR1 reads SGHRS; CDR2 reads YFSETQ. The CDR3 DNA reads as TGCGCCAGCAGCTTGTGGCAGGGGAATGCCGGGGAGCTGTTTTTT. Its translation is CASSLWQGNAGELFF.

The V call is TRBV30, the J call TRBJ1-2; possible D gene TRBD1, 5 bases. CDR1 GTSNPN and CDR2 SVGIG come from the germline V gene (reference sequence). Trimming took 5 bases from V and 4 from J, leaving 14 bases between them. The CDR3 contains 13 residues. The DNA of the CDR3 is TGTGCCTGGGCGGAGCAGGGCCGCTATGGCTACACCTTC. It yields the protein CAWAEQGRYGYTF.

CDR3 nucleotides: TGTGCCAGTAGTTATCACAGGGGGCCCACTGAAGCTTTCTTT. It is translated as CASSYHRGPTEAFF. The chain employs TRBV19 and TRBJ1-1, with 9 bases fitting TRBD1. The CDR3 extends over 14 amino acids. Trimming at V came to 5 bases and at J to 4 bases, leaving 5 bases not matched to a gene. From germline, CDR1 is LNHDA and CDR2 SQIVND (reference sequence).

On this clone itself: This sample includes further DNA sequences coding for the same CDR3. The V and J genes are TRBV19 and TRBJ2-7; possible D gene TRBD1, 5 bases. The ends were cut back, 3 bases at V and 0 bases at J, with 9 bases in the middle. This CDR3 has 14 residues. In germline, CDR1 is LNHDA, CDR2 SQIVND (reference sequence). The CDR3 DNA reads as TGTGCCAGTAGTATCAGCAGGGCCTCCTACGAGCAGTACTTC. Its protein product is CASSISRASYEQYF.